One and the same sample provided the 12 T cell receptor beta chains below, sequenced in a study of blood T cell repertoires in COVID-19. Clones were read by immunoSEQ multiplex PCR, and TCRdb kept only the in-frame ones, dropping some. The table lists some 220,000 clones, approximately 84% of them singletons. The sample comprised peripheral blood. The receptors were sampled from a man aged 50-59 years with acute or convalescent COVID-19.

The V call is TRBV14, the J call TRBJ1-1; D might be TRBD1 (6 bases). Germline loops: CDR1 SGHDN, CDR2 FVKESK. V was cut by 2 bases and J by 0 bases, with 10 bases left in between. This CDR3 has 15 residues. CDR3 coding DNA: TGTGCCAGCAGCCAAAAGGCAGGGGTGAACACTGAAGCTTTCTTT. Translated: CASSQKAGVNTEAFF.

V is TRBV2 and J is TRBJ1-3, with 7 bases fitting TRBD1. Germline CDR1 is SNHLY and CDR2 is FYNNEI. With V trimmed by 0 bases and J by 3 bases, 5 bases remained unmatched. The length of the CDR3 is 16 residues. The DNA for the CDR3 is TGTGCCAGCAGTGAAGCGGGCCAGGGGGTTGGAAACACCATATATTTT. This gives the protein CASSEAGQGVGNTIYF. The whole variable domain, filled in from reference TRBV2 and TRBJ1-3, reads EPEVTQTPSHQVTQMGQEVILRCVPISNHLYFYWYRQILGQKVEFLVSFYNNEISEKSEIFDDQFSVERPDGSNFTLKIRSTKLEDSAMYFCASSEAGQGVGNTIYFGEGSWLTVV.

This clone was counted a few times. This chain uses TRBV11-3 with TRBJ1-1; weak D call: TRBD1 (5 bases). Trimming took 0 bases from V and 4 from J, leaving 15 bases between them. Germline loops: CDR1 SGHNT, CDR2 YENEEA. The length of the CDR3 is 16 residues. Written as DNA, the CDR3 is TGTGCCAGCAGCTTAGATCGCAAGGGGCTGTGCACTGAAGCTTTCTTT. Its protein is CASSLDRKGLCTEAFF.

The V and J genes are TRBV21-1 and TRBJ2-7; the DNA was not used to check the table's D call, TRBD2. TRBV21-1 is flagged as a pseudogene. The CDR3 covers 16 residues. CDR3 amino acids: CASSIPGTSGPYEQYF. CDR3 DNA: TGTGCCAGCAGCATCCCGGGGACTAGCGGTCCCTACGAGCAGTACTTC.

The rearrangement links TRBV30 to TRBJ1-5, with 7 bases that match TRBD1. In germline, CDR1 is GTSNPN, CDR2 SVGIG (reference sequence). The junction had 7 bases not matched to a gene; V was cut back by 3 bases and J by 5 bases. This CDR3 has 14 residues. The CDR3 region is CAWSEGAIDQPQHF. The CDR3, as DNA: TGTGCCTGGAGCGAGGGGGCAATAGATCAGCCCCAGCATTTT.

The chain links TRBV3-1 (or the pseudogene TRBV3-2) to TRBJ1-4; D is possibly TRBD1 (5 bases). This CDR3 is 13 amino acids long. Germline loops: CDR1 LGHDT, CDR2 YNNKEL (reference sequence). Trimming shortened V by 1 base and J by 7 bases, and 7 bases separated the two germline ends. In DNA form, the CDR3 reads TGTGCCAGCAGCCAAGTGCAGGGTGAAAAACTGTTTTTT. Amino acid sequence: CASSQVQGEKLFF.

The genes are TRBV28 and TRBJ2-2, with a possible D match to TRBD1 (6 bases). This CDR3 region has 14 residues. The germline V gene encodes CDR1 MDHEN and CDR2 SYDVKM. Trimming pared 8 bases from V and 5 bases from J, leaving 15 bases between. The CDR3 DNA follows: TGTGCCAGCCGGGCAGGGGCGAGTACCGGGGAGCTGTTTTTT. This gives the protein CASRAGASTGELFF.

This clone was counted once. The rearrangement joins TRBV19 to TRBJ2-2, with 11 bases lining up with TRBD2. The V segment lost 10 bases and the J segment 5 bases; nucleotides outside the gene matches: 9. The germline gives CDR1 LNHDA, CDR2 SQIVND (reference sequence). The CDR3 has 15 amino acids. CDR3 residues: CAILAGGPETGELFF. The CDR3 DNA is TGTGCCATTTTAGCGGGGGGGCCCGAGACCGGGGAGCTGTTTTTT.

This clone has a single count. This chain uses TRBV6-5 with TRBJ2-7; TRBD2 is a possible D gene (5 bases). In germline, CDR1 is MNHEY, CDR2 SVGAGI. The V end lost 7 bases, the J end lost 7 bases, and 17 bases lay between the germline ends. The CDR3 sequence is 13 residues long. The CDR3 sequence: CASTSLGSGEQYF. The DNA of the CDR3 is TGTGCCAGCACCTCCCTGGGAAGCGGTGAGCAGTACTTC.

This chain joins TRBV6-5 and TRBJ1-2; a weak D match, TRBD1 (6 bases). Trimming cost V 2 bases and J 3 bases, with 13 bases left between them. The CDR3 covers 15 residues. The germline V gene has CDR1 MNHEY and CDR2 SVGAGI. The DNA for the CDR3 is TGTGCCAGCAGTTACGCGGGGGCGCAAGACTATGGCTACACCTTC. This codes for CASSYAGAQDYGYTF.

The rearrangement uses TRBV30 and TRBJ2-2; 7 positions agree with TRBD1. There are 14 residues in the CDR3. Germline CDR1 reads GTSNPN; CDR2 reads SVGIG (reference sequence). V shed 4 bases and J 7 bases; nucleotides not matched to a gene: 9. The CDR3 nucleotides are TGTGCCTGGACATTACAGGGGCTTTTCGGGGAGCTGTTTTTT. Translation gives CAWTLQGLFGELFF.

A single count supports this clone. V gene TRBV6-5 combines with J gene TRBJ1-1, with a weak D call TRBD1 (6 bases). This CDR3 has 14 residues. Trimming took 0 bases from V and 7 from J, leaving 12 bases between them. The V gene's germline CDR1 is MNHEY and CDR2 SVGAGI. CDR3 sequence: CASSYSTGRFEAFF. As DNA, the CDR3 is TGTGCCAGCAGTTACTCGACAGGTCGGTTTGAAGCTTTCTTT.